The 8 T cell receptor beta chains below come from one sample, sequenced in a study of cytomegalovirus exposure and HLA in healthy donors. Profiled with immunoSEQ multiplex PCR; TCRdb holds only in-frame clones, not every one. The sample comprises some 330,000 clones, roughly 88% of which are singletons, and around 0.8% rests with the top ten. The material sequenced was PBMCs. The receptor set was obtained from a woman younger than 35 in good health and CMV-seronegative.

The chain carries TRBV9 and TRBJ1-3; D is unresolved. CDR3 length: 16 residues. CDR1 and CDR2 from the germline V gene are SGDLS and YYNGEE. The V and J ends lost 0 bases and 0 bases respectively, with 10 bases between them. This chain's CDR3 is CASSVDGRSSGNTIYF. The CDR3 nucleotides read TGTGCCAGCAGCGTAGATGGAAGGAGCTCTGGAAACACCATATATTTT.

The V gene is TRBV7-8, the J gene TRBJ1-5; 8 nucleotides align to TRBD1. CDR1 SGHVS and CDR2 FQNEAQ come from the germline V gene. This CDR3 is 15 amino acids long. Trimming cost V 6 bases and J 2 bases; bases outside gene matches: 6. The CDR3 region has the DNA TGTGCCAGCAGACCCATGACAGGGGGCAATCAGCCCCAGCATTTT. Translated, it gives CASRPMTGGNQPQHF.

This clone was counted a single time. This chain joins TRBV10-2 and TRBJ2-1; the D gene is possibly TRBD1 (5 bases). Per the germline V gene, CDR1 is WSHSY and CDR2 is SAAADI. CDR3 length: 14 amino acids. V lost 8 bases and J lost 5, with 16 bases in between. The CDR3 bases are TGCGCCAGCGACTCGAAGACAGCTCACAATGAGCAGTTCTTC. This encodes CASDSKTAHNEQFF.

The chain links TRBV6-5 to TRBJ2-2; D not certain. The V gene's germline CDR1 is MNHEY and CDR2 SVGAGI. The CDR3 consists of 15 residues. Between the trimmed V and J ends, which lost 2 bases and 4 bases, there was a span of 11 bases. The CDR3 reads CASSYTLGGTGELFF. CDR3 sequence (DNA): TGTGCCAGCAGTTACACCTTAGGCGGCACCGGGGAGCTGTTTTTT.

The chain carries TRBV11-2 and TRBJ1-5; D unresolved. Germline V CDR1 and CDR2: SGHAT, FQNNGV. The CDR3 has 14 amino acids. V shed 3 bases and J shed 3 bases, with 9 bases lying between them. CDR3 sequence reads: CASSFSGFNQPQHF. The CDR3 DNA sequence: TGTGCCAGCAGCTTTTCAGGATTCAATCAGCCCCAGCATTTT.

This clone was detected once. In DNA, the CDR3 is TGTGCCAGCAGAGTGACAGGGTTGGGCACTGAAGCTTTCTTT. It is translated as CASRVTGLGTEAFF. This chain connects TRBV6-5 to TRBJ1-1, with 7 bases matching TRBD1. The V and J ends lost 6 bases and 4 bases, in that order; junction bases with no gene match: 8. Germline-derived CDR1 and CDR2 are MNHEY and SVGAGI. CDR3 size: 14 residues.

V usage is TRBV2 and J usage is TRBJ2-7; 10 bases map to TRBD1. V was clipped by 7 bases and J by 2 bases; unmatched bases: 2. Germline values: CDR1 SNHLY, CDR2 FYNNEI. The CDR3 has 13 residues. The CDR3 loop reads CASKGTGAYEQYF. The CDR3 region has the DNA TGTGCCAGCAAAGGGACAGGGGCCTACGAGCAGTACTTC.

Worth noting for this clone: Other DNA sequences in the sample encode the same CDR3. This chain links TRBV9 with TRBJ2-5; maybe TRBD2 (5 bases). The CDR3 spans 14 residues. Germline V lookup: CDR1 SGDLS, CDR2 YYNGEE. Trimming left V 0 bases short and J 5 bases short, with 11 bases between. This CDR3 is CASSVGPGGETQYF. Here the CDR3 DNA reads TGTGCCAGCAGCGTAGGACCAGGCGGGGAGACCCAGTACTTC.